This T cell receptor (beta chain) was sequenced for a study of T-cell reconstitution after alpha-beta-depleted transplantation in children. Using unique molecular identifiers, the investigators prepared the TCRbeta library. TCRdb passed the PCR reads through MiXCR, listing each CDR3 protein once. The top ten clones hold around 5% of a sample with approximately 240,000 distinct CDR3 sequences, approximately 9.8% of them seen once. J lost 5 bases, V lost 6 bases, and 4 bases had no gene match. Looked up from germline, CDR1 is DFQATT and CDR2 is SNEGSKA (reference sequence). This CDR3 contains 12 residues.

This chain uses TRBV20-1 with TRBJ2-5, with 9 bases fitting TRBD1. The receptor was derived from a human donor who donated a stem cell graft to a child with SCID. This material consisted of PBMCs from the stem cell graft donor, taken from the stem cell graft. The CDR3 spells CSAMTGGETQYF. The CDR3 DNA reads TGCAGTGCGATGACAGGGGGGGAGACCCAGTACTTC.